Below, 8 T cell receptor beta chains from the same sample are listed, as sequenced in a study of blood T cell repertoires in COVID-19 (dated by TCRdb to about 2020). Library creation used the immunoSEQ multiplex PCR assay. Sourced from immuneACCESS, this table was stored by TCRdb with only in-frame sequences that have V and J called. A share of the clones is absent; for the studies checked, an unresolved V gene accounts for under half, and the remainder has no known explanation. A total of fewer than 250,000 clones appear in this sample, approximately 91% of them only once. The ten largest account for less than 1.5% of the sample. Sequencing was performed on peripheral blood. The receptors derive from a man in his thirties or forties with acute or convalescent COVID-19.

The V call is TRBV5-1, the J call TRBJ2-7; D is possibly TRBD2 (6 bases). Germline-derived CDR1 and CDR2 are SGHRS and YFSETQ. The CDR3 is 15 amino acids. Trimming removed 5 bases from V and 7 bases from J, with 22 bases in between. The CDR3 nucleotides are TGCGCCAGCAGGGAACGGGACTCCCCGTTGAGGGAGCAGTACTTC. Protein: CASRERDSPLREQYF. The complete variable domain, with remaining parts taken from reference TRBV5-1 and TRBJ2-7, reads KAGVTQTPRYLIKTRGQQVTLSCSPISGHRSVSWYQQTPGQGLQFLFEYFSETQRNKGNFPGRFSGRQFSNSRSEMNVSTLELGDSALYLCASRERDSPLREQYFGPGTRLTVT.

V and J are TRBV7-6 and TRBJ2-7; TRBD2 matches 13 bases. V lost 3 bases to trimming and J lost 4 bases; unmatched junction nucleotides: 6. The length of the CDR3 is 16 residues. Germline loops: CDR1 SGHVS, CDR2 FNYEAQ. CDR3 bases: TGTGCCAGCAGCTTCCGGACTAGCGGGAGATTTTACGAGCAGTACTTC. Protein product: CASSFRTSGRFYEQYF.

This rearrangement joins TRBV27 to TRBJ1-2, with TRBD1 as a possible D gene (6 bases). Germline V CDR1 and CDR2: MNHEY, SMNVEV (reference sequence). The CDR3 covers 14 residues. V shed 7 bases and J shed 4 bases, with 16 bases lying between them. The CDR3 DNA sequence: TGTGCCAGCAAAAGGGAGGGGGAGAGCTATGGCTACACCTTC. As protein: CASKREGESYGYTF.

The chain recombines TRBV19 with TRBJ1-6, with D hard to call. This CDR3 comprises 13 residues. Germline V lookup: CDR1 LNHDA, CDR2 SQIVND (reference sequence). V shed 5 bases and J shed 10 bases, with 12 bases lying between them. The chain's CDR3 is CASSGLQASPLHF. CDR3 nucleotide sequence: TGTGCCAGTAGTGGGTTGCAGGCCTCACCCCTCCACTTT.

The chain employs TRBV6-6 and TRBJ2-7; 10 positions agree with TRBD2. The CDR3 loop spans 16 amino acids. V lost 0 bases and J lost 4; bases outside the gene matches: 6. Germline V gene data show CDR1 as MNHNY and CDR2 as SVGAGI (reference sequence). The CDR3 DNA is TGTGCCAGCAGTTACTCTTCCAGCGGGGGGGAGTACGAGCAGTACTTC. Protein product: CASSYSSSGGEYEQYF.

The chain is built from TRBV9 and TRBJ1-1; D remains unclear. V was clipped by 3 bases and J by 4 bases, with 7 bases between them. Per the germline V gene, CDR1 is SGDLS and CDR2 is YYNGEE. The CDR3 is 12 amino acids. CDR3 DNA sequence: TGTGCCAGCAGCGCGGGGAGCACTGAAGCTTTCTTT. Translation gives CASSAGSTEAFF.

CDR3 loop: CASSVRRTSGRPLETQYF. The CDR3 DNA reads as TGTGCCAGCAGTGTGAGAAGGACTAGCGGGAGACCCCTAGAGACCCAGTACTTC. J is TRBJ2-5 and V is TRBV2; 13 positions agree with TRBD2. CDR1 is SNHLY, CDR2 FYNNEI, per germline. V lost 4 bases, J lost 4 bases, and 12 bases stayed unmatched. This CDR3 has 18 residues.

As regards this clone: An end of the junction does not agree with germline; a read error may underlie this. Here the CDR3 reads CASTVEGVRADTQYF. The CDR3 bases are TGTGCCAGCACCGTAGAAGGGGTTAGGGCAGATACGCAGTATTTT. The chain uses TRBV9 and TRBJ2-3; TRBD1 is a possible D gene (5 bases). The CDR3 runs to 15 residues. CDR1 is SGDLS and CDR2 is YYNGEE in the germline V gene. The full variable domain, completed using reference TRBV9 and TRBJ2-3, is DSGVTQTPKHLITATGQRVTLRCSPRSGDLSVYWYQQSLDQGLQFLIQYYNGEERAKGNILERFSAQQFPDLHSELNLSSLELGDSALYFCASTVEGVRADTQYFGPGTRLTVL.